Listed here is a single T cell receptor (beta chain). Its specificity is unknown. This sample is part of a study of STAT5B mutations in CD4+ large granular lymphocyte leukemia. The ends lost 5 bases at V and 6 bases at J; junction bases unmatched: 9. This CDR3 has 15 amino acids. CDR1 and CDR2 (germline): MRHNA, SNTAGT. Findings of the study overall: Main leukemic clonotypes were patient-specific, but about 26% appeared at low frequency elsewhere. TRBV06-family usage was enriched in top patient clones (8/27) versus controls (2/35).

The assay was immunoSEQ multiplex PCR, and TCRdb's table has in-frame clones only and misses some. In the table there are about 38,000 clones, roughly 85% of which are singletons. V gene TRBV6-4 combines with J gene TRBJ2-7; TRBD1 agrees at 11 bases. The clonotype originates from a human donor in good health. The material sequenced was CD4+ T cells from blood buffy coats. This CDR3 reads CASSKLRDRGSEQYF. In nucleotides, the CDR3 is TGTGCCAGCAGTAAACTCCGGGACAGGGGGTCCGAGCAGTACTTC.